These 25 T cell receptor beta chains were all obtained from the same sample, sequenced in a study of blood T cell repertoires in COVID-19. The data were produced by immunoSEQ multiplex PCR, yet TCRdb's version contains in-frame clones alone and is incomplete. Of roughly 150,000 clones listed, more than 80% are singletons. The specimen sequenced was peripheral blood. These receptors were taken from a woman of 80 years or more with acute or convalescent COVID-19.

This chain connects TRBV5-1 to TRBJ1-1; 11 positions match TRBD1. Germline lookup yields CDR1 SGHRS and CDR2 YFSETQ. This CDR3 contains 15 residues. Trimming took 3 bases from V and 4 from J; bases not matched to a gene: 5. The CDR3 here is CASSSGQGAFTEAFF. In DNA, the CDR3 is TGCGCCAGCAGCTCTGGACAGGGGGCTTTCACTGAAGCTTTCTTT.

V gene TRBV5-1 combines with J gene TRBJ1-6; possible D gene TRBD1, 6 bases. The CDR3 sequence is 14 residues long. Looked up from germline, CDR1 is SGHRS and CDR2 is YFSETQ. Trimming shortened V by 5 bases and J by 7 bases, and 13 bases separated the two germline ends. Here the CDR3 reads CASRLDRPNSPLHF. Written as DNA, the CDR3 is TGCGCCAGCAGACTCGACAGGCCGAATTCACCCCTCCACTTT.

The chain employs TRBV18 and TRBJ2-5, with 8 positions matching TRBD2. Germline V gene lookup returns CDR1 KGHSH and CDR2 LQKENI. V shed 0 bases, J shed 4 bases, and the junction held 4 bases outside the gene matches. This CDR3 comprises 15 residues. CDR3 DNA sequence: TGTGCCAGCTCACCACCGGCGGGGGGTCGAGAGACCCAGTACTTC. Translated: CASSPPAGGRETQYF. The whole variable domain, filled in from reference TRBV18 and TRBJ2-5, reads NAGVMQNPRHLVRRRGQEARLRCSPMKGHSHVYWYRQLPEEGLKFMVYLQKENIIDESGMPKERFSAEFPKEGPSILRIQQVVRGDSAAYFCASSPPAGGRETQYFGPGTRLLVL.

The chain's CDR3 is CSVEPSWGPNYGYTF. CDR3 nucleotides: TGCAGCGTTGAACCGTCCTGGGGGCCTAACTATGGCTACACCTTC. J is TRBJ1-2 and V is TRBV29-1, with a tentative D call TRBD1 (6 bases). The CDR3 sequence is 15 residues long. V shed 2 bases and J shed 0 bases, with 13 bases lying between them. Germline lookup yields CDR1 SQVTM and CDR2 ANQGSEA. Supplemented by reference TRBV29-1 and TRBJ1-2, the full variable domain reads SAVISQKPSRDICQRGTSLTIQCQVDSQVTMMFWYRQQPGQSLTLIATANQGSEATYESGFVIDKFPISRPNLTFSTLTVSNMSPEDSSIYLCSVEPSWGPNYGYTFGSGTRLTVV.

The chain recombines TRBV4-2 with TRBJ2-7, with 8 positions matching TRBD1. The V gene end was trimmed by 1 base and the J gene end by 4 bases; junction bases not matched to a gene: 6. The CDR3 has 15 amino acids. Germline V gene lookup returns CDR1 LGHNA and CDR2 YNFKEQ. CDR3 bases: TGTGCCAGCAGCCAAGCAGGGGGCGCGGGGTACGAGCAGTACTTC. Translation: CASSQAGGAGYEQYF.

This clone was seen once. The chain links TRBV7-9 to TRBJ1-6; D gene unclear. The CDR3 is 15 residues long. Germline values: CDR1 SEHNR, CDR2 FQNEAQ (reference sequence). The V gene lost 2 bases and the J gene lost 7 bases, with 12 bases spanning the gap. As DNA, the CDR3 is TGTGCCAGCAGCTTACTAGAGACCGCGAATTCACCCCTCCACTTT. Translating it yields CASSLLETANSPLHF.

CDR3 bases: TGTGCCAGCAGCCAAGGACAGGGTTTCGAAGCTTTCTTT. This encodes CASSQGQGFEAFF. This chain connects TRBV3-1 (or the pseudogene TRBV3-2) to TRBJ1-1; 7 nucleotides agree with TRBD1. Germline V gene data show CDR1 as LGHDT and CDR2 as YNNKEL (reference sequence). The V segment lost 1 base and the J segment 8 bases; nucleotides outside the gene matches: 4. The CDR3 extends over 13 amino acids.

This clone came up a few times. The chain employs TRBV19 and TRBJ1-5; D call uncertain. V was shortened by 0 bases and J by 2 bases, with 5 bases between the two germline ends. The CDR3 covers 14 residues. Germline loops: CDR1 LNHDA, CDR2 SQIVND (reference sequence). The CDR3 nucleotides are TGTGCCAGTAGTATAGAGGGAGGCAATCAGCCCCAGCATTTT. It specifies CASSIEGGNQPQHF. Together with reference TRBV19 and TRBJ1-5, the CDR3 gives the full variable domain: DGGITQSPKYLFRKEGQNVTLSCEQNLNHDAMYWYRQDPGQGLRLIYYSQIVNDFQKGDIAEGYSVSREKKESFPLTVTSAQKNPTAFYLCASSIEGGNQPQHFGDGTRLSIL.

This sequence joins TRBV5-1 and TRBJ1-3; 7 nucleotides match TRBD1. V shed 4 bases, J shed 2 bases, and the junction held 6 bases outside the gene matches. The CDR3 length is 15 residues. CDR1 is SGHRS and CDR2 is YFSETQ in the germline V gene. In DNA form, the CDR3 reads TGCGCCAGCAGCGTTACCGGGACAGCTGGAAACACCATATATTTT. It is translated as CASSVTGTAGNTIYF.

The chain has TRBV4-2 and TRBJ1-2; TRBD1 agrees at 9 bases. Germline CDR1 is LGHNA and CDR2 is YNFKEQ. V gave up 1 base and J gave up 6 bases; unmatched junction bases: 12. CDR3 length: 17 amino acids. The CDR3 region has the DNA TGTGCCAGCAGCCAAGGTGGAGGACAGGGGTTCTTGAATGGCTACACCTTC. Translated, it gives CASSQGGGQGFLNGYTF.

The V call is TRBV5-1, the J call TRBJ1-6; D ambiguous. This CDR3 region has 14 residues. CDR1 SGHRS and CDR2 YFSETQ come from the germline V gene. The ends were cut back, 5 bases at V and 7 bases at J, with 13 bases in the middle. CDR3 nucleotide sequence: TGCGCCAGCAGGGGAGACCGAACGAATTCACCCCTCCACTTT. Protein sequence: CASRGDRTNSPLHF.

V usage is TRBV15 and J usage is TRBJ2-7; D may be TRBD2 (5 bases). Germline CDR1 LNHNV, CDR2 YYDKDF (reference sequence). The ends were cut back, 0 bases at V and 3 bases at J, with 6 bases in the middle. The CDR3 spans 13 residues. CDR3 protein: CATSRDRGYEQYF. In DNA form, the CDR3 reads TGTGCCACCAGCAGAGATCGGGGCTACGAGCAGTACTTC.

The chain couples TRBV3-1 (or the pseudogene TRBV3-2) to TRBJ1-1, with a tentative D call TRBD1 (5 bases). The CDR3 is 15 amino acids. Germline V gene lookup returns CDR1 LGHDT and CDR2 YNNKEL (reference sequence). V dropped 3 bases and J dropped 3 bases, with 14 bases sitting between them. CDR3 nucleotides: TGTGCCAGCAGCCAGAGGGACTCCTGGGACACTGAAGCTTTCTTT. It yields the protein CASSQRDSWDTEAFF.

This chain connects TRBV28 to TRBJ1-2, with D maybe TRBD1 (6 bases). The CDR3 spans 13 residues. Germline CDR1 reads MDHEN; CDR2 reads SYDVKM. Trimming removed 2 bases at V and 5 bases at J, with 9 bases between. The CDR3, as DNA: TGTGCCAGCAGTTTACGGGGGGCTTATGGCTACACCTTC. Protein sequence: CASSLRGAYGYTF.

This chain uses TRBV19 with TRBJ2-3, with 10 bases that match TRBD1. Germline V gene data show CDR1 as LNHDA and CDR2 as SQIVND (reference sequence). With V trimmed by 1 base and J by 4 bases, 2 bases remained unmatched. This CDR3 is built from 15 residues. CDR3 coding DNA: TGTGCCAGTAGTATAGTTGGGACAGGGGCAGATACGCAGTATTTT. The encoded protein is CASSIVGTGADTQYF.

CDR3 DNA sequence: TGTGCCAGCACAGGGGAAGACCTCGGGGAGCTGTTTTTT. Translated, it gives CASTGEDLGELFF. This chain uses TRBV2 with TRBJ2-2, with a tentative D call TRBD1 (6 bases). The ends were cut back, 7 bases at V and 7 bases at J, with 13 bases in the middle. Germline-derived CDR1 and CDR2 are SNHLY and FYNNEI. The CDR3 spans 13 residues.

This clone was counted between two and nine times. This chain connects TRBV3-1 (or the pseudogene TRBV3-2) to TRBJ1-2; 7 positions match TRBD1. The CDR3 runs 15 residues. V was pared by 4 bases and J by 4 bases, with 9 bases of the junction left unmatched. Germline lookup yields CDR1 LGHDT and CDR2 YNNKEL (reference sequence). CDR3 amino acids: CASSRAVGTVYGYTF. DNA for the CDR3: TGTGCCAGCAGCCGAGCTGTCGGGACAGTCTATGGCTACACCTTC.

V is TRBV27 and J is TRBJ2-1; 8 bases are shared with TRBD1. CDR1 is MNHEY and CDR2 is SMNVEV in the germline V gene (reference sequence). This CDR3 comprises 11 residues. Trimming at V came to 5 bases and at J to 14 bases, leaving 5 bases not matched to a gene. CDR3 sequence: CASSGTGRKFF. CDR3 nucleotides: TGTGCCAGCAGTGGGACAGGTCGGAAGTTCTTC.

The chain combines TRBV5-4 with TRBJ1-2; 10 nucleotides line up with TRBD1. V was pared by 4 bases and J by 8 bases, with 11 bases of the junction left unmatched. This CDR3 contains 15 residues. Germline V gives CDR1 SGHNT, CDR2 YYREEE (reference sequence). In DNA, the CDR3 is TGTGCCAGCAGCATTCCGACAGGGGGCTGGAACGGCTACACCTTC. It codes for CASSIPTGGWNGYTF.

The chain recombines TRBV5-1 with TRBJ2-1, with a weak D call TRBD1 (6 bases). CDR3 length: 13 residues. Trimming cost V 1 base and J 9 bases, with 11 bases left between them. Germline V gene data show CDR1 as SGHRS and CDR2 as YFSETQ. Written as DNA, the CDR3 is TGCGCCAGCAGCTTGCAGGCAGGGGTTGAGCAGTTCTTC. It is translated as CASSLQAGVEQFF.

This clone came up once. The genes are TRBV6-2 or TRBV6-3 and TRBJ1-2; D not certain. The length of the CDR3 is 14 residues. V was cut by 5 bases and J by 4 bases, with 14 bases left in between. Germline V gene lookup returns CDR1 MNHEY and CDR2 SVGEGT. CDR3 in DNA: TGTGCCAGCAGTGGCCGGATACCGGGCTATGGCTACACCTTC. Protein product: CASSGRIPGYGYTF.

The chain combines TRBV7-8 with TRBJ2-7; 10 bases align to TRBD2. V trimming: 0 bases; J trimming: 2 bases; junction bases outside the gene matches: 1. Per the germline V gene, CDR1 is SGHVS and CDR2 is FQNEAQ. CDR3 size: 15 residues. The CDR3 DNA sequence: TGTGCCAGCAGCTTAGCAGCGGGGGGGACCTACGAGCAGTACTTC. Translating gives CASSLAAGGTYEQYF.

The chain links TRBV2 to TRBJ1-4; a weak D match, TRBD1 (6 bases). Per germline, CDR1 SNHLY and CDR2 FYNNEI. The V end lost 6 bases, the J end lost 7 bases, and 12 bases lay between the germline ends. The CDR3 contains 13 residues. The DNA of the CDR3 is TGTGCCAGCAGACAGCGGGGGCGTGAAAAACTGTTTTTT. This sequence encodes CASRQRGREKLFF.

The chain employs TRBV7-8 and TRBJ2-5; 12 bases match TRBD2. V lost 4 bases to trimming and J lost 5 bases; unmatched junction nucleotides: 17. Germline lookup yields CDR1 SGHVS and CDR2 FQNEAQ. This CDR3 comprises 19 residues. The CDR3 region has the DNA TGTGCCAGCAGCTCCCCCCCGGGACTAGCGGGCCAAATGCAGGAGACCCAGTACTTC. It yields the protein CASSSPPGLAGQMQETQYF. The full variable domain, its missing parts supplied by reference TRBV7-8 and TRBJ2-5, is GAGVSQSPRYKVAKRGQDVALRCDPISGHVSLFWYQQALGQGPEFLTYFQNEAQLDKSGLPSDRFFAERPEGSVSTLKIQRTQQEDSAVYLCASSSPPGLAGQMQETQYFGPGTRLLVL.

This chain connects TRBV7-6 to TRBJ1-4; D perhaps matches TRBD1 (5 bases). Germline CDR1 is SGHVS and CDR2 is FNYEAQ. The CDR3 length is 15 residues. Trimming removed 1 base from V and 10 bases from J, with 16 bases in between. The CDR3 coding sequence is TGTGCCAGCAGCTTAGAGGCGGGGGGACGGGGAAAACTGTTTTTT. Protein product: CASSLEAGGRGKLFF.